This TCR beta chain was observed in a study of shared clonotypes between healthy human individuals. Ten immunoSEQ deep assay plates held the unsorted PBMC DNA. Original analysis: Junction-only immunoSEQ sequences carried no quality scores, so filtering differed. Data came from immunoSEQ multiplex PCR; TCRdb stores just in-frame clones and leaves some out. D and trimming were read from the DNA, whereas the V and J calls and clone size are those reported in that table. The data contain about 520,000 clones, about 84% of them singletons. Those who donated were healthy HIV-negative adults, with no recent acute infections or vaccinations reported. V shed 4 bases and J 4 bases; nucleotides not matched to a gene: 6. The CDR3 is 14 amino acids. CDR1 and CDR2 from the germline V gene are GTSNPN and SVGIG (reference sequence).

The specimen was PBMCs. The source is a woman aged 40 to 50 in good health. Some clones in this sample may be carry-over from other donors' samples. The chain has TRBV30 and TRBJ1-2, with TRBD1 identical over 10 bases. The CDR3 protein is CAWTQTGGAYGYTF. CDR3 nucleotide sequence: TGTGCCTGGACCCAGACAGGGGGCGCCTATGGCTACACCTTC. Full variable domain (rest looked up from reference TRBV30 and TRBJ1-2): SQTIHQWPATLVQPVGSPLSLECTVEGTSNPNLYWYRQAAGRGLQLLFYSVGIGQISSEVPQNLSASRPQDRQFILSSKKLLLSDSGFYLCAWTQTGGAYGYTFGSGTRLTVV.